The present T cell receptor beta chain was sequenced within a study of blood T cell repertoires in COVID-19. Original handling: Estimated nucleated cell counts came from reference gene primer amplification. Measured with immunoSEQ multiplex PCR; TCRdb has only the in-frame clones, and not every one. V and J calls and clone size are as listed in that table; D and trimming were resolved from the DNA. The sample lists around 300,000 clones, 88% occurring once. CDR1 SEHNR and CDR2 FQNEAQ come from the germline V gene (reference sequence). With 3 bases removed from V and 7 bases from J, the gap between germline ends came to 13 bases. This CDR3 has 14 amino acids.

This clonotype was sampled from a man aged 18 to 30 with active or convalescent COVID-19. The chain recombines TRBV7-9 with TRBJ1-5; D may be TRBD1 (6 bases). The sample comprised peripheral blood. The CDR3 protein is CASSFGQTHQPQHF. In DNA, the CDR3 is TGTGCCAGCAGCTTCGGACAGACCCACCAGCCCCAGCATTTT. The full variable domain, with the rest looked up from reference TRBV7-9 and TRBJ1-5, is DTGVSQNPRHKITKRGQNVTFRCDPISEHNRLYWYRQTLGQGPEFLTYFQNEAQLEKSRLLSDRFSAERPKGSFSTLEIQRTEQGDSAMYLCASSFGQTHQPQHFGDGTRLSIL.